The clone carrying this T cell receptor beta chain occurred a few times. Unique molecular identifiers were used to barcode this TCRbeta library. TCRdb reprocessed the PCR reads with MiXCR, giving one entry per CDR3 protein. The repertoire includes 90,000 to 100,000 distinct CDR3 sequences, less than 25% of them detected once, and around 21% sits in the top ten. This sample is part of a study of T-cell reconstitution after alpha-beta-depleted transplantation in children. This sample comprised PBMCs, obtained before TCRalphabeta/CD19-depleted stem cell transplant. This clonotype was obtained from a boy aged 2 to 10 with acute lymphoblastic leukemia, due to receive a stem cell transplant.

The DNA for the CDR3 is TGCAGTGCTAGGGACAGGGGTGCCGAGACCCAGTACTTC. Translation: CSARDRGAETQYF. The J gene is TRBJ2-5, the V gene TRBV20-1, with 9 bases lining up with TRBD1. V shed 3 bases, J shed 5 bases, and the junction held 4 bases outside the gene matches. Germline V gene sequence: CDR1 DFQATT, CDR2 SNEGSKA (reference sequence). The CDR3 has 13 residues.